A selection of T cell receptor beta chains follows, all from one sample in a study of T cell responses to AZD1222 COVID-19 vaccine. Here immunoSEQ multiplex PCR was the method, and the copy in TCRdb shows in-frame clones only, minus some. This sample has about 150,000 clones, with approximately 90% found just once. Sequenced here: peripheral blood, sampled on day 0 of AZD1222 vaccination. The receptors stem from an adult in good health. Both conserved end residues are part of each CDR3. D genes are given only for firm matches. Expanded clones are given a class, and other clones once, few, many or no size at all.

len	v_gene	abundance	d_gene	j_gene	CDR3aa	CDR3nt
14	TRBV6-5	NA	NA	TRBJ2-1	CASSYVGAYNEQFF	TGTGCCAGCAGTTACGTGGGAGCTTACAATGAGCAGTTCTTC
13	TRBV19	NA	TRBD1	TRBJ1-2	CASRGQSFYGYTF	TGTGCCAGTAGGGGACAGAGCTTCTATGGCTACACCTTC
15	TRBV28	NA	TRBD1	TRBJ1-2	CASRGQGPSYYGYTF	TGTGCCAGCAGGGGACAGGGACCATCTTACTATGGCTACACCTTC
13	TRBV9	NA	TRBD1	TRBJ1-2	CASTQDRGYGYTF	TGTGCCAGCACCCAGGACAGGGGGTATGGCTACACCTTC
16	TRBV27	NA	NA	TRBJ1-1	CASSAQRRLYGTEAFF	TGTGCCAGCAGTGCCCAAAGGCGGCTCTATGGGACTGAAGCTTTCTTT
14	TRBV11-3	NA	NA	TRBJ2-2	CASSQVRGTGELFF	TGTGCCAGCAGCCAAGTGAGGGGCACCGGGGAGCTGTTTTTT
14	TRBV28	NA	NA	TRBJ1-5	CASSLVWGMEPQHF	TGTGCCAGCAGTTTGGTTTGGGGTATGGAGCCCCAGCATTTT
13	TRBV12-3/TRBV12-4	NA	NA	TRBJ1-2	CASSLRANYGYTF	TGTGCCAGCAGTTTAAGAGCTAACTATGGCTACACCTTC
14	TRBV6-1	NA	NA	TRBJ2-7	CASSEVGLFYEQYF	TGTGCCAGCAGTGAAGTCGGCCTGTTCTACGAGCAGTACTTC
14	TRBV2	NA	NA	TRBJ1-2	CASRETGSNYGYTF	TGTGCCAGCAGAGAGACAGGTTCTAACTATGGCTACACCTTC
12	TRBV5-8	NA	NA	TRBJ1-1	CASRRFQGEAFF	TGTGCCAGCAGGCGATTCCAGGGTGAAGCTTTCTTT
14	TRBV6-6	NA	TRBD1	TRBJ1-2	CASSSRDRVDGYTF	TGTGCCAGCAGTTCCCGGGACAGGGTTGATGGCTACACCTTC
13	TRBV2	few	TRBD1	TRBJ2-7	CASRYRGKYEQYF	TGTGCCAGCAGGTACAGGGGGAAGTACGAGCAGTACTTC
13	TRBV15	NA	NA	TRBJ2-1	CATPGRRNNEQFF	TGTGCCACCCCAGGGAGGAGAAACAATGAGCAGTTCTTC
16	TRBV27	NA	NA	TRBJ1-4	CASSALGGTTNEKLFF	TGTGCCAGCAGTGCCCTAGGGGGGACAACTAATGAAAAACTGTTTTTT
13	TRBV4-1	NA	NA	TRBJ2-2	CASSGPNTGELFF	TGCGCCAGCAGCGGACCAAACACCGGGGAGCTGTTTTTT
13	TRBV10-3	NA	TRBD1	TRBJ1-5	CAISGAGGQPQHF	TGTGCCATCAGTGGGGCAGGGGGTCAACCCCAGCATTTT
14	TRBV30	NA	NA	TRBJ2-7	CAWSLTERTYEQYF	TGTGCCTGGAGTCTGACAGAAAGGACCTACGAGCAGTACTTC
14	TRBV7-9	NA	TRBD1	TRBJ1-2	CASSFYQGADGYTF	TGTGCCAGCAGCTTTTATCAGGGGGCGGACGGCTACACCTTC
15	TRBV28	NA	TRBD2	TRBJ2-1	CATMPGTSGSYEQFF	TGTGCCACCATGCCCGGGACTAGCGGGAGCTATGAGCAGTTCTTC
15	TRBV10-3	once	NA	TRBJ1-2	CAIKSDWTSDYGYTF	TGTGCCATCAAGAGTGACTGGACGTCCGACTATGGCTACACCTTC
13	TRBV28	NA	NA	TRBJ1-2	CASSLSPLYGYTF	TGTGCCAGCAGTTTAAGTCCTCTCTATGGCTACACCTTC
14	TRBV4-2	NA	NA	TRBJ2-2	CASSQSVQSGELFF	TGTGCCAGCAGCCAATCTGTCCAGTCCGGGGAGCTGTTTTTT
13	TRBV29-1	NA	NA	TRBJ2-1	CSVFVRSYNEQFF	TGCAGCGTTTTCGTCAGGTCCTACAATGAGCAGTTCTTC
15	TRBV28	NA	TRBD1	TRBJ2-2	CASISSQGPTGELFF	TGTGCCAGCATAAGTTCACAGGGGCCCACCGGGGAGCTGTTTTTT
11	TRBV29-1	NA	NA	TRBJ1-1	CSVGPTPGAFF	TGCAGCGTTGGCCCCACGCCAGGAGCTTTCTTT
13	TRBV28	NA	NA	TRBJ2-7	CASEKGPPYEQYF	TGTGCCAGCGAGAAGGGACCCCCGTACGAGCAGTACTTC
16	TRBV4-3	once	NA	TRBJ2-7	CASSQDLTRIPYEQYF	TGCGCCAGCAGCCAAGATCTGACACGGATCCCTTACGAGCAGTACTTC
12	TRBV27	NA	NA	TRBJ1-5	CASAQGNQPQHF	TGTGCCAGCGCTCAGGGGAATCAGCCCCAGCATTTT
15	TRBV5-6	NA	TRBD1	TRBJ1-1	CASSPGTGVNTEAFF	TGTGCCAGCAGCCCCGGGACAGGGGTGAACACTGAAGCTTTCTTT